This T cell receptor beta chain was profiled in a study of blood T cell repertoires in COVID-19 (dated by TCRdb to the early 2020s). Context from the whole study: Samples from collaborators originated in the United States, Italy and Spain and spanned both the acute and convalescent phases of COVID-19. The prospective study material was composed of cDNA or gDNA derived from T cells, B-cell-depleted T cells, or PBMCs. Subjects who had been exposed to COVID-19, were actively infected with it, or had recovered from it provided the deeply sampled blood TCRbeta repertoires that made up the dataset. The repertoires were released in a freely available public database meant as a resource for research on the immune response to SARS-CoV-2. The samples were drawn from the first 160 participants of the ongoing ImmuneRACE study and from 1,254 subjects provided by 6 global collaborators. A de-identified subject ID, COVID-19 status, age in years and sex were almost always included in the sample metadata. HLA class I and class II types, where available, came from metadata supplied by the sample provider rather than from assay-based typing. General study outcomes and caveats: How much clinical and demographic metadata was included differed by source and by participant, and the metadata was provided uncurated.

The collaborating institutions used their own protocols to collect whole blood in K2EDTA tubes. Collaborator samples were shipped for TCRbeta analysis as frozen whole blood, isolated PBMCs, or DNA extracted from either sample type. The cysteine opens and the phenylalanine closes a CDR3 of 16 amino acids. The kept DNA is CDR3 alone, 48 bases in frame from the first base. V gives up 0 bases and J gives up 4 bases, and the segment between their germline ends measures 15 bases. CDR1 and CDR2 are drawn from the germline V gene: MRHNA, SNTAGT. With respect to this clone: Its antigen specificity is not known. Qualities for individual bases were not recorded, and no much larger clone is one base off.

The immunoSEQ Assay, a bias-controlled multiplex PCR, was used to amplify TCRbeta CDR3 regions from genomic DNA. Under the source paper's analysis protocol: Within the assay, amplification of reference gene primers was used to estimate how many nucleated cells each sample contained. To quantify the absolute abundance of each unique TCRbeta CDR3 rearrangement, sequence reads were collapsed and filtered. For each sample, productive Simpson clonality was calculated as the square root of Simpson's diversity index across productive rearrangements. TCRdb took this table from immuneACCESS and kept in-frame rearrangements with V and J called. Such tables lack part of the clones; where checked against another copy, unresolved V genes explain under half of the gap, and the rest is unexplained. V, J and clone size were drawn from that table, and D and trimming were deduced from the DNA. This sample has 55,000 to 65,000 clones in its table, and 91% of those were observed once. The ten biggest clones cover 8.6% of the sample.

The sequenced sample was peripheral blood. The TCR originated in a human donor in a cohort sampled during active COVID-19. The chain links TRBV6-4 with TRBJ1-1; the D gene is unclear. The CDR3 in this case is CASSDSPIWPSTEAFF. The DNA reads TGTGCCAGCAGTGACTCACCGATATGGCCGTCCACTGAAGCTTTCTTT.